Described below is a single T cell receptor (beta chain) sequence and its context. Its antigen is currently unknown. The sample belongs to a study of cytomegalovirus exposure and HLA in healthy donors. Overall study results and limits: Available immune exposure information covered CMV serostatus only. Analysis performed later found about 18,000 TCR beta sequences associated with HLA alleles at 0.05 false discovery rate. A link between a missense DCLRE1C variant and TCR beta V- and J-gene trimming emerged from a later analysis.

The CDR3 extends over 15 amino acids. Germline lookup yields CDR1 MNHEY and CDR2 SMNVEV (reference sequence). Germline trimming cut 8 bases from V and 7 bases from J; bases unmatched to any gene: 14. The PCR made use of 60 Vbeta and 13 Jbeta primers. This table comes from immunoSEQ multiplex PCR, and its TCRdb copy is limited to in-frame clones, with some not included. The repertoire has about 160,000 clones, roughly 80% of them found once; the top ten carry 2% to 3%. The sequence was obtained from a female donor in good health and CMV-seronegative. Material: PBMCs. J is TRBJ2-1 and V is TRBV27, with 7 bases aligning to TRBD2. CDR3 amino acids: CASGPVPRGRNEQFF. CDR3 sequence (DNA): TGTGCCAGCGGTCCGGTCCCGCGGGGGAGAAATGAGCAGTTCTTC.